The present entry profiles one T cell receptor beta chain with its context. Germline values: CDR1 SQVTM, CDR2 ANQGSEA. The CDR3 has 17 residues. After removal of 6 bases from V and 1 base from J, the junction contained 8 bases not matched to a gene. This entry belongs to a study of T cell clones after liver transplantation. Study details: Apart from a few HCV-positive recipients, transplants were for non-autoimmune, non-viral reasons.

Generated by immunoSEQ multiplex PCR, the TCRdb table keeps only in-frame clones and is missing some. The top ten hold about 23% of the sample, which has about 11,000 clones, 71% seen once. V gene TRBV29-1 combines with J gene TRBJ2-1; 14 bases are a match to TRBD2. The receptor's source is a human patient who received a liver transplant. The T cells may come from the graft donor. The starting material was CD4+ T cells from blood, obtained almost 33 months after liver transplant. CDR3 residues: CSVGGTSGSRSYNEQFF. The CDR3 bases are TGCAGCGTCGGAGGGACTAGCGGGAGTAGGTCCTACAATGAGCAGTTCTTC.